These 14 T cell receptor beta chains came from one sample sequenced in a study of T cells in Graves' hyperthyroidism and ophthalmopathy. The source material, RNA transcripts, was used to amplify TCR beta CDR3 regions. In the first-round RT-PCR of the TCR CDR3, the HTBI primer set was used. One entry per CDR3 protein, called by TCRdb with MiXCR from the multiplex PCR reads. The sample includes hundreds of thousands of distinct CDR3 sequences, roughly 45% of them seen just once. Sample: peripheral blood or thyroid tissue (not recorded which). These receptors were collected from an adult man with Graves' disease, either hyperthyroidism or ophthalmopathy (not recorded which).

This clonotype has more than one count but fewer than ten. This chain links TRBV20-1 with TRBJ1-6; 8 positions agree with TRBD1. Germline CDR1 DFQATT, CDR2 SNEGSKA (reference sequence). Trimming cost V 3 bases and J 10 bases; bases outside gene matches: 8. CDR3 length: 14 residues. CDR3 in amino acids: CSASLTGAKSPLHF. The DNA for the CDR3 is TGCAGTGCTAGTCTGACAGGGGCAAAATCACCCCTCCACTTT.

The chain is built from TRBV7-9 and TRBJ2-7, with 10 bases lining up with TRBD2. Trimming took 6 bases from V and 5 from J; bases not matched to a gene: 7. Germline V gene data show CDR1 as SEHNR and CDR2 as FQNEAQ (reference sequence). This CDR3 is built from 14 residues. The CDR3 DNA reads as TGTGCCAGCAGGTCAAGCGGGGGGGCGGACGAGCAGTACTTC. This sequence encodes CASRSSGGADEQYF.

The chain employs TRBV7-4 and TRBJ1-6; maybe TRBD1 (6 bases). Germline loops: CDR1 SGHVT, CDR2 SQSDAQ. This CDR3 has 15 amino acids. V lost 5 bases, J lost 6 bases, and 14 bases lay in between. CDR3 residues: CASSPGDLSNSPLHF. CDR3 DNA: TGTGCCAGCAGCCCAGGGGATTTATCTAATTCACCCCTCCACTTT.

The V gene is TRBV7-2, the J gene TRBJ2-7; D possibly corresponds to TRBD1 (6 bases). The CDR3 totals 14 residues. Trimming took 3 bases from V and 2 from J, leaving 11 bases between them. In germline, CDR1 is SGHTA, CDR2 FQGNSA. CDR3 DNA sequence: TGTGCCAGCAGCTTGGACAGCCGCACCTACGAGCAGTACTTC. It is translated as CASSLDSRTYEQYF.

The chain has TRBV7-9 and TRBJ1-3; 8 nucleotides align to TRBD1. The V and J ends lost 5 bases and 0 bases, in that order; junction bases with no gene match: 6. This CDR3 has 16 residues. Germline CDR1 and CDR2: SEHNR and FQNEAQ (reference sequence). CDR3 nucleotide sequence: TGTGCCAGCAGCAGCTTACAGGGGGACTCTGGAAACACCATATATTTT. It translates to CASSSLQGDSGNTIYF.

For this clonotype: One junction end disagrees with the germline gene, perhaps due to a read error. The chain combines TRBV6-6 with TRBJ2-7; D might be TRBD2 (7 bases). CDR1 is MNHNY and CDR2 is SVGAGI in the germline V gene (reference sequence). The CDR3 runs 16 residues. The chain's CDR3 is CAISGFGGGQTYEQYF. The CDR3 DNA reads TGTGCCATCAGTGGATTTGGCGGGGGCCAGACCTACGAGCAGTACTTC.

This clonotype was detected ten times or more. V and J are TRBV7-2 and TRBJ2-7; 10 bases fit TRBD2. CDR3 length: 14 amino acids. Trimming cost V 4 bases and J 2 bases; bases outside gene matches: 2. CDR1 and CDR2 (germline): SGHTA, FQGNSA. CDR3 residues: CASSYLAGAYEQYF. The CDR3 nucleotides read TGTGCCAGCAGCTACCTAGCGGGAGCCTACGAGCAGTACTTC.

V usage is TRBV13 and J usage is TRBJ1-3; TRBD1 matches at 8 bases. The junction had 7 bases not matched to a gene; V was cut back by 4 bases and J by 2 bases. The CDR3 is made up of 16 amino acids. Germline V gene data show CDR1 as PRHDT and CDR2 as FYEKMQ (reference sequence). CDR3 residues: CASSSFGRGPGNTIYF. The CDR3 DNA is TGTGCCAGCAGCTCCTTCGGCAGGGGGCCTGGAAACACCATATATTTT.

The chain carries TRBV6-4 and TRBJ2-7; 12 bases fit TRBD2. Per the germline V gene, CDR1 is MRHNA and CDR2 is SNTAGT. The CDR3 runs 17 residues. V was pared by 3 bases and J by 2 bases, with 8 bases of the junction left unmatched. This chain's CDR3 is CASSERLAGAITYEQYF. DNA for the CDR3: TGTGCCAGCAGTGAAAGACTAGCGGGAGCGATTACCTACGAGCAGTACTTC.

The V gene is TRBV24-1, the J gene TRBJ1-5; 9 bases map to TRBD1. The CDR3 is 16 amino acids. The germline gives CDR1 KGHDR, CDR2 SFDVKD. The V segment lost 4 bases and the J segment 5 bases; nucleotides outside the gene matches: 8. The CDR3 reads CATSDRTGERDQPQHF. As DNA, the CDR3 is TGTGCCACCAGTGACCGGACAGGGGAGAGGGATCAGCCCCAGCATTTT.

The chain is built from TRBV24-1 and TRBJ2-5; D call uncertain. Germline V lookup: CDR1 KGHDR, CDR2 SFDVKD. V was shortened by 5 bases and J by 5 bases, with 14 bases between the two germline ends. The CDR3 is made up of 14 amino acids. The DNA for the CDR3 is TGTGCCACCAGTGCCCCCGGTCGTCAGGAGACCCAGTACTTC. It specifies CATSAPGRQETQYF.

The CDR3, as DNA: TGTGCCACCAGTGGTCAGGGTCCGGCCGGGGAGCTGTTTTTT. Protein: CATSGQGPAGELFF. The chain couples TRBV24-1 to TRBJ2-2, with D tentatively TRBD1 (5 bases). The V end lost 5 bases, the J end lost 6 bases, and 12 bases lay between the germline ends. Germline CDR1 and CDR2: KGHDR and SFDVKD. The CDR3 spans 14 residues.

The rearrangement joins TRBV20-1 to TRBJ2-7, with 9 bases lining up with TRBD2. With 6 bases clipped from V and 4 bases from J, the junction kept 10 bases outside the gene matches. The CDR3 has 14 amino acids. CDR1 and CDR2 (germline): DFQATT, SNEGSKA (reference sequence). The CDR3 is CSATGGLAVYEQYF. CDR3 sequence (DNA): TGCAGTGCCACCGGGGGACTAGCAGTATACGAGCAGTACTTC.

This chain connects TRBV5-1 to TRBJ1-1; 11 nucleotides agree with TRBD1. Germline V CDR1 and CDR2: SGHRS, YFSETQ. The V gene end was trimmed by 2 bases and the J gene end by 0 bases; junction bases not matched to a gene: 6. The CDR3 contains 17 residues. CDR3 nucleotides: TGCGCCAGCAGCTTTGGGACAGGGGGGTCCATGAACACTGAAGCTTTCTTT. Residues: CASSFGTGGSMNTEAFF. Full variable domain (remainder filled in from reference TRBV5-1 and TRBJ1-1): KAGVTQTPRYLIKTRGQQVTLSCSPISGHRSVSWYQQTPGQGLQFLFEYFSETQRNKGNFPGRFSGRQFSNSRSEMNVSTLELGDSALYLCASSFGTGGSMNTEAFFGQGTRLTVV.